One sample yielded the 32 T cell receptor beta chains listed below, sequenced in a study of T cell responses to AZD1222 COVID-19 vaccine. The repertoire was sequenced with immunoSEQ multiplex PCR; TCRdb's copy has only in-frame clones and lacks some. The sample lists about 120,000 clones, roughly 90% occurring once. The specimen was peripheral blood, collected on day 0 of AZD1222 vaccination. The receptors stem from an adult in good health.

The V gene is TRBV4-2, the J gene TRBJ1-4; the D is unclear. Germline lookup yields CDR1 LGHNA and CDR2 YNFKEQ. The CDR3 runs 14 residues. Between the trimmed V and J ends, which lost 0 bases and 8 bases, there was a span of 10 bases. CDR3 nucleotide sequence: TGTGCCAGCAGCCAAGACAACCGAGGGGAAAAACTGTTTTTT. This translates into CASSQDNRGEKLFF.

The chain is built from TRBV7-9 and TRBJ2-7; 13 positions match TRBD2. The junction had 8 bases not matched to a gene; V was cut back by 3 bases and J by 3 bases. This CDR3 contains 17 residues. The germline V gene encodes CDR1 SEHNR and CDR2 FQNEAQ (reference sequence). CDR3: CASSFGLAGETIYEQYF. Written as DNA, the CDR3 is TGTGCCAGCAGCTTCGGACTAGCGGGGGAGACGATCTACGAGCAGTACTTC.

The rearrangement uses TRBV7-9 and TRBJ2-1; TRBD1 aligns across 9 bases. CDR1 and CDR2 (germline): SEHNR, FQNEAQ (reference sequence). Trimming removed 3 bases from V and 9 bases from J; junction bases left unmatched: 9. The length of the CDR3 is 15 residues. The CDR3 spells CASSLPGQGGGEQFF. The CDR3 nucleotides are TGTGCCAGCAGCTTGCCGGGACAGGGTGGCGGTGAGCAGTTCTTC.

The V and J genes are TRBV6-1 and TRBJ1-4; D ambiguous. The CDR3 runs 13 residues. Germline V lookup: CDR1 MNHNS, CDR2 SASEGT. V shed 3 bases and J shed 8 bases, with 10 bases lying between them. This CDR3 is CASSDAGWEKLFF. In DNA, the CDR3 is TGTGCCAGCAGTGATGCCGGTTGGGAAAAACTGTTTTTT.

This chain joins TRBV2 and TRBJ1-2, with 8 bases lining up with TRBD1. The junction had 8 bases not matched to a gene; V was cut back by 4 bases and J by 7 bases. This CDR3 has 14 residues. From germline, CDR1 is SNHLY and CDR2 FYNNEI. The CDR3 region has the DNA TGTGCCAGCAGTGTGGGCAGGGGGCTTGGTGGCTACACCTTC. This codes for CASSVGRGLGGYTF.

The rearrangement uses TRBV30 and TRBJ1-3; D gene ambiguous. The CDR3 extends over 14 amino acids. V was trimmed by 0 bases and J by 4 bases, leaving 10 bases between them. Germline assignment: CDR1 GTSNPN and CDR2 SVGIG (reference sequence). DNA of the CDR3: TGTGCCTGGAGTGTACGGGTTGTCGGAAACACCATATATTTT. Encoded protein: CAWSVRVVGNTIYF.

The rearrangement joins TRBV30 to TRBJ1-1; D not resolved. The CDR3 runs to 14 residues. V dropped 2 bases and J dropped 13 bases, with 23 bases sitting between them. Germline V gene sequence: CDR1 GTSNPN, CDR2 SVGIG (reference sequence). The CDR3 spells CAWSLSLNSPPDFF. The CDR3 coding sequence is TGTGCCTGGAGTTTGAGTCTAAATTCTCCACCCGATTTCTTT. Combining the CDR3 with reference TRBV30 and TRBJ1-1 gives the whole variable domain SQTIHQWPATLVQPVGSPLSLECTVEGTSNPNLYWYRQAAGRGLQLLFYSVGIGQISSEVPQNLSASRPQDRQFILSSKKLLLSDSGFYLCAWSLSLNSPPDFFGQGTRLTVV.

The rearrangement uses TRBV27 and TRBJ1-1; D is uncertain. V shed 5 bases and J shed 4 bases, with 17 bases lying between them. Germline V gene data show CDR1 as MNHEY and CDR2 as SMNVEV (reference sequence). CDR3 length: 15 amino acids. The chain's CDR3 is CASSIHRVRFTEAFF. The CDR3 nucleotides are TGTGCCAGCAGTATACATCGGGTACGGTTCACTGAAGCTTTCTTT.

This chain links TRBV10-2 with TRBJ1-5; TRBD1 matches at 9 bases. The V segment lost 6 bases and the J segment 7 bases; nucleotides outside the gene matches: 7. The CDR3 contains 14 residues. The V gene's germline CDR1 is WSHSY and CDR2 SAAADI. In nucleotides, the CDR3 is TGCGCCAGCAGCAAGACAGGGGGAGGGCAGCCCCAGCATTTT. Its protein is CASSKTGGGQPQHF.

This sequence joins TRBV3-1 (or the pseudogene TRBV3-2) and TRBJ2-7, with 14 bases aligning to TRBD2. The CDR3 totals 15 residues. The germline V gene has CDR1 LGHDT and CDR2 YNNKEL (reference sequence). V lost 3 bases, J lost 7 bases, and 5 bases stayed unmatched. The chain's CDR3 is CASSQGLAGVREQYF. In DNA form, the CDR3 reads TGTGCCAGCAGCCAGGGACTAGCGGGAGTACGGGAGCAGTACTTC.

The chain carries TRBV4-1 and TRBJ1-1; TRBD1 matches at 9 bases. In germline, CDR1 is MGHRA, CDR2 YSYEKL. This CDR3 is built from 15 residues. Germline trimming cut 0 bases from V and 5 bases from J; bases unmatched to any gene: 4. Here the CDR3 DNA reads TGCGCCAGCAGCCAAGATAAACAGGGGGCGACTGAAGCTTTCTTT. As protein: CASSQDKQGATEAFF.

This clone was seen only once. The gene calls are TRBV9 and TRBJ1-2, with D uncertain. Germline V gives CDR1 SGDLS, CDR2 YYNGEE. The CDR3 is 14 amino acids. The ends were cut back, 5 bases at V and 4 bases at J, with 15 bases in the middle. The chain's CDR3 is CASSRGFSGYGYTF. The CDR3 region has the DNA TGTGCCAGCAGTCGGGGATTTTCGGGCTATGGCTACACCTTC. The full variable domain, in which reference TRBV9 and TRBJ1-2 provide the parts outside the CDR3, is DSGVTQTPKHLITATGQRVTLRCSPRSGDLSVYWYQQSLDQGLQFLIQYYNGEERAKGNILERFSAQQFPDLHSELNLSSLELGDSALYFCASSRGFSGYGYTFGSGTRLTVV.

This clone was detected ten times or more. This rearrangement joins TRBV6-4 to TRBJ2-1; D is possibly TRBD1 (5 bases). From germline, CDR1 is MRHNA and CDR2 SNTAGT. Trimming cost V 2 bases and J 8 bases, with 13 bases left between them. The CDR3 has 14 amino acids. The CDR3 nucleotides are TGTGCCAGCAGTGACAACCTAGAAGGGGATGAGCAGTTCTTC. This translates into CASSDNLEGDEQFF.

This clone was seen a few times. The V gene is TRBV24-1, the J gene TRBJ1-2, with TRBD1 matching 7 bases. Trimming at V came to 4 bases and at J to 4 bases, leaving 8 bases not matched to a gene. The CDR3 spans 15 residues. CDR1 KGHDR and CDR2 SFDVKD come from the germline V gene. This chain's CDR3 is CATSESRGGVYGYTF. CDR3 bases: TGTGCCACCAGTGAAAGCAGGGGGGGAGTCTATGGCTACACCTTC.

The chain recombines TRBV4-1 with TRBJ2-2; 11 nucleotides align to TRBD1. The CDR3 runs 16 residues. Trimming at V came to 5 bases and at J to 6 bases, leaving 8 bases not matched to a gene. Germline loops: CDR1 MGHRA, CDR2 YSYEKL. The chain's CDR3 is CASSDRGQGDAGELFF. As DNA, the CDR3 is TGCGCCAGCAGCGATAGGGGACAGGGGGATGCCGGGGAGCTGTTTTTT.

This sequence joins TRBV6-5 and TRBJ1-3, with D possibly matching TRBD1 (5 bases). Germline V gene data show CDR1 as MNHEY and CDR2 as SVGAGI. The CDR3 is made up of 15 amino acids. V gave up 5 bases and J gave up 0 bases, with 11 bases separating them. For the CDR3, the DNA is TGTGCCAGCAGTACAGGTTTACACTCTGGAAACACCATATATTTT. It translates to CASSTGLHSGNTIYF.

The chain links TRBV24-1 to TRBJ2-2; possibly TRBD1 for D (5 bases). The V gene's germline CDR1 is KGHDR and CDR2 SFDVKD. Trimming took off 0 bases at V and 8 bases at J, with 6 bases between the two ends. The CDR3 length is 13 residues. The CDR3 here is CATSDLQGGELFF. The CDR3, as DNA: TGTGCCACCAGTGATTTGCAGGGAGGGGAGCTGTTTTTT.

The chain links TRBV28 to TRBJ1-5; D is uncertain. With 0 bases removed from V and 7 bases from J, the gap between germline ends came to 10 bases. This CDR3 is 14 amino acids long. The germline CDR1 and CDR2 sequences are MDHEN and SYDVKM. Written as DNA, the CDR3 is TGTGCCAGCAGTTTATGGGGGTCGGAACAGCCCCAGCATTTT. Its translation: CASSLWGSEQPQHF.

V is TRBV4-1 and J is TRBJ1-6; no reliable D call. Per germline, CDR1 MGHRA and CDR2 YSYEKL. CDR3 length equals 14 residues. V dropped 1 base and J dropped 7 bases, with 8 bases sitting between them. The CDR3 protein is CASSQVGANSPLHF. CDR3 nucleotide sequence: TGCGCCAGCAGCCAAGTAGGTGCCAATTCACCCCTCCACTTT.

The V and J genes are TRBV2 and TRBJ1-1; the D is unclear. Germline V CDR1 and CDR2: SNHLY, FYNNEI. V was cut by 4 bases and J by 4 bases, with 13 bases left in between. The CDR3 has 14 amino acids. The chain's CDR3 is CASSALAVTTEAFF. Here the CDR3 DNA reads TGTGCCAGCAGTGCATTGGCTGTTACCACTGAAGCTTTCTTT.

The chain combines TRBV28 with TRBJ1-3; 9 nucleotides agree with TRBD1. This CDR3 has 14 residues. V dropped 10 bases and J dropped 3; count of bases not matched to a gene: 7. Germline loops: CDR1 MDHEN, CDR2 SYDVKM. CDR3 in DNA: TGTGCCACTAACCGGGACAGGGTTGGAAACACCATATATTTT. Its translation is CATNRDRVGNTIYF.

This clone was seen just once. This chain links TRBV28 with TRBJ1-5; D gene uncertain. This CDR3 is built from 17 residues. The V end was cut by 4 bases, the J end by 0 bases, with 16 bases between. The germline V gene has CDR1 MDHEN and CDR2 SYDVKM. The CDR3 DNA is TGTGCCAGCAGTTCCCTCTTTAGCGTTTATAGCAATCAGCCCCAGCATTTT. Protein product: CASSSLFSVYSNQPQHF.

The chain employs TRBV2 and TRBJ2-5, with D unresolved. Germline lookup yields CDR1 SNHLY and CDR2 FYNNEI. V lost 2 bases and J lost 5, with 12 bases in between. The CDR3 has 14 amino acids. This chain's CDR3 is CASSEYRIGETQYF. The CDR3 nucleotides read TGTGCCAGCAGTGAATACCGAATAGGGGAGACCCAGTACTTC.

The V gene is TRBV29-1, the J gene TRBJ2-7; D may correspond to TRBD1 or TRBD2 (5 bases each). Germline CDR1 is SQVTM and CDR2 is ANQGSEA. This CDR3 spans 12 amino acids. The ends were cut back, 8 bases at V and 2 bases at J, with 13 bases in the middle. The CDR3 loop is CSYRDGPYEQYF. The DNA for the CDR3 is TGCAGCTACCGGGACGGTCCCTACGAGCAGTACTTC.

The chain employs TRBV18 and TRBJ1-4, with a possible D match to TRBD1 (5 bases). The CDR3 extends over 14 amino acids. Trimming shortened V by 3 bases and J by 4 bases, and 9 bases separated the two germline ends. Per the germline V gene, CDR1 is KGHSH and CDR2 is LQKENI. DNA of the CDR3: TGTGCCAGCTCACCCCAGGGCTATAATGAAAAACTGTTTTTT. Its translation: CASSPQGYNEKLFF.

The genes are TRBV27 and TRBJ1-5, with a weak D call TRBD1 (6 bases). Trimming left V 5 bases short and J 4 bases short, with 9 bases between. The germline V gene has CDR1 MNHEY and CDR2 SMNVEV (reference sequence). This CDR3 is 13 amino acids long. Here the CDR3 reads CASSNTGNQPQHF. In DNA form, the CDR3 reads TGTGCCAGCAGTAATACAGGGAATCAGCCCCAGCATTTT.

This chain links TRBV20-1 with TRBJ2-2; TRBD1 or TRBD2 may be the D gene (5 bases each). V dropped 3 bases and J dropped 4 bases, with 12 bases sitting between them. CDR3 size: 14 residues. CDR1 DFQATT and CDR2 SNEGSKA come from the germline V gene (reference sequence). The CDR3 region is CSASTGTGTGELFF. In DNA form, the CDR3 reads TGCAGTGCTAGTACGGGGACGGGCACCGGGGAGCTGTTTTTT.

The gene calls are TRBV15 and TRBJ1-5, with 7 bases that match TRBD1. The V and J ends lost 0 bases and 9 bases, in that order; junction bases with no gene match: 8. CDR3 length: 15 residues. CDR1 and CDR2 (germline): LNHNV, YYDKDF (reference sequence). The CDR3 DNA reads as TGTGCCACCAGCAGAGATCAGGGGGGTATTTTGCCCCAGCATTTT. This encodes CATSRDQGGILPQHF.

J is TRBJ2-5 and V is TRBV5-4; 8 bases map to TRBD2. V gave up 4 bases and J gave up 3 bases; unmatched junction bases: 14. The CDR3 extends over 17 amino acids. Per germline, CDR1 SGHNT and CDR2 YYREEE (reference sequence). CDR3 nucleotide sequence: TGTGCCAGCAGCCGCCGAAGTAGCGGGACCCCTAAAGAGACCCAGTACTTC. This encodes CASSRRSSGTPKETQYF.

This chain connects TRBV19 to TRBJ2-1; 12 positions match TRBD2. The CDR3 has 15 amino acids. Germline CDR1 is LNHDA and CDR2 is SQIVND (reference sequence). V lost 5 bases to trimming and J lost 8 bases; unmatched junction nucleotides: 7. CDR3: CASSSTSGSFDEQFF. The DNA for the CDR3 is TGTGCCAGTAGTTCGACTAGCGGGAGTTTCGATGAGCAGTTCTTC.

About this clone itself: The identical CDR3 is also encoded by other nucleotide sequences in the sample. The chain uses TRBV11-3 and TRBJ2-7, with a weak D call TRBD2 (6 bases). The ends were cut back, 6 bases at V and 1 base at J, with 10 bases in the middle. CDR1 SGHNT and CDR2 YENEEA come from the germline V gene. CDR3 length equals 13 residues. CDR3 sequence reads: CASSPGGSYEQYF. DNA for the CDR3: TGTGCCAGCAGTCCCGGGGGTTCCTACGAGCAGTACTTC.

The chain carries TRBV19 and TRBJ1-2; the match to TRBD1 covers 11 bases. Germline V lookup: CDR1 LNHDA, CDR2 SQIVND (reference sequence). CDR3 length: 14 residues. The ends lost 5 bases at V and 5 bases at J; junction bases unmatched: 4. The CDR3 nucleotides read TGTGCCAGTAGTCGGGACAGGGGGATGTATGGCTACACCTTC. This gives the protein CASSRDRGMYGYTF.